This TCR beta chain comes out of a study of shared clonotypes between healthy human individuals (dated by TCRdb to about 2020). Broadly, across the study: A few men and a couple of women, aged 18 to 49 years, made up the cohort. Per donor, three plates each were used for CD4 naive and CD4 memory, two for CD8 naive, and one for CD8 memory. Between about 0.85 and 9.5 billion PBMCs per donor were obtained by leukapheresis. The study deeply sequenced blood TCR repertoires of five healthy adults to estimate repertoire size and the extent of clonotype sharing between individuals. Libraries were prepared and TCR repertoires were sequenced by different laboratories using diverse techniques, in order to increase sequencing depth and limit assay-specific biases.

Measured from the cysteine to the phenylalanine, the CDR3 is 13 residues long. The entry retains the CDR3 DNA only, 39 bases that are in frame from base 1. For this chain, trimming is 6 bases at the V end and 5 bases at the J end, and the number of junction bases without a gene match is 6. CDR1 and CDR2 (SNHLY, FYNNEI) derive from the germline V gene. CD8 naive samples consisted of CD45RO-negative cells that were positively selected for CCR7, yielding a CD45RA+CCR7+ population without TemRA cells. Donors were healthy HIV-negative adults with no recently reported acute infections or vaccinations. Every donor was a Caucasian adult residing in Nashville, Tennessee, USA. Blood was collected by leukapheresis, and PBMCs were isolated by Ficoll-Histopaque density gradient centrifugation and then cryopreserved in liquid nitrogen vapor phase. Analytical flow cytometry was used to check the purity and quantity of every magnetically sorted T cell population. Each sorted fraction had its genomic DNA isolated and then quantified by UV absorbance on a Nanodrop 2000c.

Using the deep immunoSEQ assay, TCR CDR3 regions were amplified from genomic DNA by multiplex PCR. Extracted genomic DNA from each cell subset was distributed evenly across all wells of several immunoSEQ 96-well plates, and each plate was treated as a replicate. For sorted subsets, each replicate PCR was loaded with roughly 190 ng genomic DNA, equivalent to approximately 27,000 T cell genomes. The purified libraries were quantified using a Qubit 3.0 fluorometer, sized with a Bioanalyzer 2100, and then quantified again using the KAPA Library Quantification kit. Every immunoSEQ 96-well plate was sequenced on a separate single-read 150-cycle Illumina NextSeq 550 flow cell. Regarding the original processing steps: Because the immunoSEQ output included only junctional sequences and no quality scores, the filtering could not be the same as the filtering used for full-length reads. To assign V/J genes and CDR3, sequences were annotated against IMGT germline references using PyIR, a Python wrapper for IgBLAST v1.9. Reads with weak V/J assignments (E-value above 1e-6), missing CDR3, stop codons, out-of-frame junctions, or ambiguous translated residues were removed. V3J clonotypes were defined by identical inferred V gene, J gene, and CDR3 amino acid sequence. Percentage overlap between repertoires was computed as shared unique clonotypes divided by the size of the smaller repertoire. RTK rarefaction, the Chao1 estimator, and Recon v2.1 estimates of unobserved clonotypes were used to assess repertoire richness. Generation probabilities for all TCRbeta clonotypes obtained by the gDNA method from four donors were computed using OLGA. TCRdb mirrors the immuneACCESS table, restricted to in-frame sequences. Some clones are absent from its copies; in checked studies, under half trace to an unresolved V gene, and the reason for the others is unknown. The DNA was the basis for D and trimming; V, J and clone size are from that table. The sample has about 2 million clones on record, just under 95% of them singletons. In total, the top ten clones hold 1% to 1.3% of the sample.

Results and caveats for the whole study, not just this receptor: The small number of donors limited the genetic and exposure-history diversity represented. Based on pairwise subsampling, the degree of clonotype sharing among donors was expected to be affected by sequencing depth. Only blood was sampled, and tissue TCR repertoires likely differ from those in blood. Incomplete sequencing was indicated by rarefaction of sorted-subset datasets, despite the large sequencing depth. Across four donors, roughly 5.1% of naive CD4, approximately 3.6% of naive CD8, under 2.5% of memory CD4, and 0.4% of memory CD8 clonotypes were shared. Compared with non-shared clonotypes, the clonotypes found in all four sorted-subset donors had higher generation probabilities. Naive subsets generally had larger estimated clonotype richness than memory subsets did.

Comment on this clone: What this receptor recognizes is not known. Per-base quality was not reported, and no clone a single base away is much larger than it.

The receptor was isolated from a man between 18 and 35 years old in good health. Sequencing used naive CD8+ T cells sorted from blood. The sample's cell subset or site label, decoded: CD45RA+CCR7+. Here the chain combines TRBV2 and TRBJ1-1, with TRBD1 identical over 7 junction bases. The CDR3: CASRTGLDTEAFF. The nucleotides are TGTGCCAGCAGGACAGGGCTGGATACTGAAGCTTTCTTT.